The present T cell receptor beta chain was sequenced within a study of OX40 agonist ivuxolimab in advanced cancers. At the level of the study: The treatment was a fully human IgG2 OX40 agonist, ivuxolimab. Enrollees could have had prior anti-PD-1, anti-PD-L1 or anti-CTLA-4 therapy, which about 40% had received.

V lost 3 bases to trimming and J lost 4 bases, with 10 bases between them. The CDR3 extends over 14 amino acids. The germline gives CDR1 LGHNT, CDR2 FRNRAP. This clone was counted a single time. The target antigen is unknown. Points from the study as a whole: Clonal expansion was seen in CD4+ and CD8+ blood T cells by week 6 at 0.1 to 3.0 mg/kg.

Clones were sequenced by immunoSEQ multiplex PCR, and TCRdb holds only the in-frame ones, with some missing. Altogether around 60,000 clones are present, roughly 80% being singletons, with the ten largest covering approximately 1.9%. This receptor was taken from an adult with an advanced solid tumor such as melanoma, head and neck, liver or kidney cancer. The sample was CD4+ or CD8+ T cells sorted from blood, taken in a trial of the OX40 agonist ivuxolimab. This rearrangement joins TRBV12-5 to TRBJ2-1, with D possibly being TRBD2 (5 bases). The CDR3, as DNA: TGTGCTAGTGGTTTAAGACGGGATTACAATGAGCAGTTCTTC. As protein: CASGLRRDYNEQFF.